This T cell receptor beta chain was sequenced during a study of blood T cells in healthy people across ages. This CDR3 comprises 14 residues. The ends were cut back, 4 bases at V and 8 bases at J, with 15 bases in the middle. Germline values: CDR1 MNHEY, CDR2 SMNVEV (reference sequence). A second PCR of 7 to 11 cycles used a sample-barcoded 5' primer and a J-beta primer mix. TCRdb fed the 5' RACE reads into MiXCR, producing one record per CDR3 protein. Among some 850,000 distinct CDR3 sequences listed, more than 25% were seen once. The same sample was also studied in work on T cells of mothers and their children.

The chain employs TRBV27 and TRBJ2-1, with D possibly being TRBD2 (5 bases). The sequence was obtained from a boy between 5 and 17 years old in good health. Sequenced sample: blood. Written as DNA, the CDR3 is TGTGCCAGCAGTTCCGGACTCCCTATAGATGAGCAGTTCTTC. It codes for CASSSGLPIDEQFF.